These 16 T cell receptor beta chains came from one sample sequenced in a study of read filtering for tumor transcriptome and immune sequencing. From around 440 ng of RNA, a library with molecular barcoded alpha/delta and beta/gamma adaptors was made. One entry per CDR3 protein, called by TCRdb with MiXCR from the reads. The table lists fewer than 30,000 distinct CDR3 sequences, under 15% of them singletons. The source material was a population of CD138-negative cells sorted from bone marrow. The receptor source for this set is a donor aged 40 or over with multiple myeloma.

This clonotype was seen more than once but under ten times. A far larger clone is just one base off, so this is likely a read error. The CDR3 spells CASSLSNPWEQYF. CDR3 nucleotides: TGTGCCAGCAGCTTATCAAACCCGTGGGAGCAGTACTTC. The rearrangement links TRBV11-3 to TRBJ2-7; the D is unclear. Germline-derived CDR1 and CDR2 are SGHNT and YENEEA. V was shortened by 2 bases and J by 7 bases, with 12 bases between the two germline ends. The length of the CDR3 is 13 residues. Filled out from reference TRBV11-3 and TRBJ2-7, the complete variable domain reads EAGVVQSPRYKIIEKKQPVAFWCNPISGHNTLYWYLQNLGQGPELLIRYENEEAVDDSQLPKDRFSAERLKGVDSTLKIQPAELGDSAVYLCASSLSNPWEQYFGPGTRLTVT.

This clonotype occurred many times. V and J are TRBV29-1 and TRBJ2-2; D is possibly TRBD1 (7 bases). The CDR3 spans 16 residues. Germline V lookup: CDR1 SQVTM, CDR2 ANQGSEA. Trimming shortened V by 4 bases and J by 0 bases, and 15 bases separated the two germline ends. CDR3 sequence: CSVGSQGTPNTGELFF. The CDR3 DNA is TGCAGCGTTGGCTCACAGGGGACTCCGAACACCGGGGAGCTGTTTTTT.

This clonotype was counted at least ten times. The chain is built from TRBV18 and TRBJ1-1, with TRBD1 identical over 8 bases. V lost 3 bases and J lost 4; bases outside the gene matches: 10. The CDR3 spans 16 residues. The germline CDR1 and CDR2 sequences are KGHSH and LQKENI. In DNA form, the CDR3 reads TGTGCCAGCTCACCTACAGGGGGTGTTGGAGCCACTGAAGCTTTCTTT. Protein product: CASSPTGGVGATEAFF.

The sample holds many counts of this clonotype. The genes are TRBV7-8 and TRBJ2-1; 11 bases align to TRBD2. The CDR3 extends over 19 amino acids. V was clipped by 0 bases and J by 6 bases; unmatched bases: 13. Germline assignment: CDR1 SGHVS and CDR2 FQNEAQ. The chain's CDR3 is CASSLAWPPLAGGGNEQFF. The CDR3 region has the DNA TGTGCCAGCAGCTTAGCCTGGCCACCGCTAGCGGGAGGAGGCAATGAGCAGTTCTTC.

About this clonotype: A much larger clonotype is one base distant, so this may be a read error. This chain connects TRBV29-1 to TRBJ2-5; TRBD1 agrees at 10 bases. Germline-derived CDR1 and CDR2 are SQVTM and ANQGSEA. The CDR3 is 13 residues long. The CDR3: CSISGTGEETRYF. The CDR3 coding sequence is TGCAGCATATCCGGGACAGGGGAAGAGACCCGGTACTTC.

There are many counts of this clonotype. V gene TRBV5-1 combines with J gene TRBJ2-5; D is unclear. The CDR3 contains 13 residues. Germline values: CDR1 SGHRS, CDR2 YFSETQ. The V gene lost 1 base and the J gene lost 1 base, with 5 bases spanning the gap. The CDR3 spells CASSLSGQETQYF. The CDR3 coding sequence is TGCGCCAGCAGCTTGTCGGGCCAAGAGACCCAGTACTTC.

This clonotype was counted between two and nine times. This sequence joins TRBV11-2 and TRBJ2-7, with D hard to call. V was clipped by 4 bases and J by 6 bases, with 10 bases between them. The CDR3 runs 12 residues. Germline CDR1 is SGHAT and CDR2 is FQNNGV. The CDR3 region has the DNA TGTGCCAGCAGCTATGAGGCTGCCGAGCAGTACTTC. It encodes CASSYEAAEQYF.

This clonotype was counted many times. V is TRBV7-6 and J is TRBJ2-1; D uncertain. This CDR3 is 12 amino acids long. Germline V gene sequence: CDR1 SGHVS, CDR2 FNYEAQ. Trimming took off 2 bases at V and 6 bases at J, with 5 bases between the two ends. In nucleotides, the CDR3 is TGTGCCAGCAGCTTAAATGGCAATGAGCAGTTCTTC. Translating it yields CASSLNGNEQFF.

This clonotype has just one count. This chain uses TRBV20-1 with TRBJ1-1; D gene unclear. In germline, CDR1 is DFQATT, CDR2 SNEGSKA (reference sequence). This CDR3 is built from 15 residues. V lost 3 bases and J lost 6, with 20 bases in between. DNA for the CDR3: TGCAGTGCTAGTACTTCGGAGACCCCCACCCCTGAAGCTTTCTTT. It specifies CSASTSETPTPEAFF.

This clonotype has at least ten counts. This rearrangement joins TRBV6-1 to TRBJ2-1; 11 bases line up with TRBD2. Trimming removed 5 bases from V and 4 bases from J; junction bases left unmatched: 4. Germline V lookup: CDR1 MNHNS, CDR2 SASEGT. This CDR3 region has 15 residues. Here the CDR3 DNA reads TGTGCCAGCAGTTCCGGGACTAGCGGATACAATGAGCAGTTCTTC. Residues: CASSSGTSGYNEQFF.

The chain couples TRBV28 to TRBJ1-1, with D possibly matching TRBD1 (6 bases). The length of the CDR3 is 15 residues. V was trimmed by 10 bases and J by 3 bases, leaving 21 bases between them. Germline assignment: CDR1 MDHEN and CDR2 SYDVKM. The CDR3 DNA is TGTGCCACCACAAGGCCAACAGGGTTTTACACTGAAGCTTTCTTT. It is translated as CATTRPTGFYTEAFF.

This clonotype was seen ten or more times. V usage is TRBV5-1 and J usage is TRBJ2-1; a weak D match, TRBD2 (6 bases). CDR1 SGHRS and CDR2 YFSETQ come from the germline V gene. V lost 4 bases and J 8 bases, leaving 10 bases between the germline ends. The CDR3 is made up of 12 amino acids. CDR3 residues: CASSGGTYEQFF. The CDR3 region has the DNA TGCGCCAGCAGCGGGGGGACGTATGAGCAGTTCTTC. Combining the CDR3 with reference TRBV5-1 and TRBJ2-1 gives the whole variable domain KAGVTQTPRYLIKTRGQQVTLSCSPISGHRSVSWYQQTPGQGLQFLFEYFSETQRNKGNFPGRFSGRQFSNSRSEMNVSTLELGDSALYLCASSGGTYEQFFGPGTRLTVL.

With respect to this clonotype: This may be a read error: a much more frequent sequence differs by one nucleotide. This sequence joins TRBV18 and TRBJ2-2; 7 bases are shared with TRBD1. V shed 6 bases, J shed 3 bases, and the junction held 7 bases outside the gene matches. The V gene's germline CDR1 is KGHSH and CDR2 LQKENI. CDR3 size: 15 residues. DNA of the CDR3: TGTGCCAGCTCGCCCACGCAGGGGGACACCGGGGAGCTGTTTTTT. Translated, it gives CASSPTQGDTGELFF. Using reference TRBV18 and TRBJ2-2 for the parts outside the CDR3, the full variable domain is NAGVMQNPRHLVRRRGQEARLRCSPMKGHSHVYWYRQLPEEGLKFMVYLQKENIIDESGMPKERFSAEFPKEGPSILRIQQVVRGDSAAYFCASSPTQGDTGELFFGEGSRLTVL.

This chain uses TRBV28 with TRBJ2-4; possible D gene TRBD1, 5 bases. The CDR3 loop spans 18 amino acids. With 5 bases removed from V and 0 bases from J, the gap between germline ends came to 20 bases. Germline V gene data show CDR1 as MDHEN and CDR2 as SYDVKM. CDR3 in amino acids: CASSARLRGIGAKNIQYF. The CDR3 coding sequence is TGTGCCAGCAGTGCCCGGCTAAGGGGAATAGGAGCCAAAAACATTCAGTACTTC.

At least ten counts were recorded for this clonotype. V gene TRBV7-8 combines with J gene TRBJ2-3; D call uncertain. V was cut by 5 bases and J by 4 bases, with 10 bases left in between. Germline V gene sequence: CDR1 SGHVS, CDR2 FQNEAQ. The CDR3 contains 13 residues. CDR3 amino acids: CASSRDQPDTQYF. The DNA of the CDR3 is TGTGCCAGCAGCCGAGACCAACCAGATACGCAGTATTTT.

This clonotype qualifies as medium-sized. The gene calls are TRBV11-3 and TRBJ2-7, with D hard to call. The CDR3 sequence is 11 residues long. The V end was cut by 5 bases, the J end by 7 bases, with 9 bases between. The germline gives CDR1 SGHNT, CDR2 YENEEA. CDR3 in amino acids: CASSGPLEQYF. The CDR3 region has the DNA TGTGCCAGCAGCGGTCCCTTAGAGCAGTACTTC.